These 20 T cell receptor beta chains originate from one sample sequenced in a study of T cells in Graves' hyperthyroidism and ophthalmopathy. The investigators amplified TCR beta CDR3 regions from RNA transcripts. Carried out on the TCR CDR3, a first-round RT-PCR used the HTBI primer set. TCRdb re-analysed the multiplex PCR reads in MiXCR, keeping a single row per CDR3 protein. This table has roughly 500,000 distinct CDR3 sequences, 40% to 55% appearing once. Specimen: peripheral blood or thyroid tissue (not recorded which). All receptors derive from an adult woman with Graves' disease, either hyperthyroidism or ophthalmopathy (not recorded which).

To note about this clonotype: A much larger clonotype is one base distant, so this may be a read error. This rearrangement joins TRBV7-3 to TRBJ1-2; 10 bases are shared with TRBD1. This CDR3 spans 15 amino acids. The germline V gene has CDR1 SGHTA and CDR2 FQGTGA. CDR3 loop: CASSSDRGRVYRYTF. The CDR3 bases are TGTGCCAGCAGTTCTGACAGGGGGCGCGTCTATCGCTACACCTTC.

This chain uses TRBV6-1 with TRBJ1-2; 9 nucleotides align to TRBD1. Germline assignment: CDR1 MNHNS and CDR2 SASEGT. The trim removed 8 bases at V and 11 bases at J, leaving 12 bases unmatched. CDR3 length: 13 amino acids. This CDR3 reads CASDRGTGREYTF. The CDR3 nucleotides read TGTGCCAGCGACAGAGGGACAGGGAGGGAGTACACCTTC.

This clonotype has ten or more counts. The rearrangement links TRBV25-1 to TRBJ1-2, with 7 bases lining up with TRBD1. V gave up 5 bases and J gave up 5 bases; unmatched junction bases: 11. The germline V gene encodes CDR1 MGHDK and CDR2 SYGVNS. The CDR3 totals 15 residues. The CDR3 region has the DNA TGTGCCAGCAGTATAAGCGGGACAGACGTATATGGCTACACCTTC. It yields the protein CASSISGTDVYGYTF.

The chain has TRBV20-1 and TRBJ1-5; no definite D call. The CDR3 runs 13 residues. Germline V CDR1 and CDR2: DFQATT, SNEGSKA (reference sequence). V was pared by 5 bases and J by 14 bases, with 22 bases between. The CDR3, as DNA: TGCAGTGCTGAAGGACCCATTGAGGGCCACGAGCATTTT. Encoded protein: CSAEGPIEGHEHF.

The chain carries TRBV29-1 and TRBJ2-5; weak D call: TRBD2 (6 bases). This CDR3 has 15 residues. Per the germline V gene, CDR1 is SQVTM and CDR2 is ANQGSEA. Between the trimmed V and J ends, which lost 0 bases and 0 bases, there was a span of 11 bases. CDR3 loop: CSVEDMTSNQETQYF. The CDR3, as DNA: TGCAGCGTTGAAGATATGACTAGTAACCAAGAGACCCAGTACTTC.

The chain uses TRBV7-2 and TRBJ2-5, with TRBD1 matching over 10 bases. Trimming took 2 bases from V and 5 from J; bases not matched to a gene: 8. There are 16 residues in the CDR3. The germline CDR1 and CDR2 sequences are SGHTA and FQGNSA. CDR3 protein: CASSLLTGGYGETQYF. The CDR3 DNA is TGTGCCAGCAGCTTACTGACAGGGGGCTACGGTGAGACCCAGTACTTC.

The V and J genes are TRBV19 and TRBJ1-2; possible D gene TRBD1, 5 bases. In germline, CDR1 is LNHDA, CDR2 SQIVND (reference sequence). This CDR3 has 14 amino acids. The V and J ends lost 5 bases and 6 bases respectively, with 16 bases between them. CDR3 nucleotide sequence: TGTGCCAGTAGTGCGAGACAGATTCTCGATGGCTACACCTTC. The encoded protein is CASSARQILDGYTF.

This clonotype has a count of ten or more. The V call is TRBV11-3, the J call TRBJ2-5, with 8 bases identical to TRBD2. CDR1 is SGHNT, CDR2 YENEEA, per germline. This CDR3 comprises 16 residues. The V segment lost 6 bases and the J segment 3 bases; nucleotides outside the gene matches: 12. The CDR3 loop reads CASSLGTRLTKETQYF. Written as DNA, the CDR3 is TGTGCCAGCAGTCTGGGGACTAGACTAACCAAAGAGACCCAGTACTTC.

This clonotype was found many times. The V and J genes are TRBV6-2 or TRBV6-3 and TRBJ2-7; 9 bases map to TRBD2. Trimming took 6 bases from V and 3 from J; bases not matched to a gene: 6. In germline, CDR1 is MNHEY, CDR2 SVGEGT. The CDR3 contains 14 residues. The CDR3 loop is CASSPVTSGYEQYF. The CDR3, as DNA: TGTGCCAGCAGCCCGGTGACTAGCGGCTACGAGCAGTACTTC.

The chain's CDR3 is CASSFRAARDSAHEQYF. As DNA, the CDR3 is TGTGCCAGCAGCTTCCGGGCGGCCCGGGACTCCGCTCACGAGCAGTACTTC. The V call is TRBV7-2, the J call TRBJ2-7; TRBD2 might be the D (6 bases). The CDR3 is 17 amino acids. Trimming removed 3 bases from V and 5 bases from J, with 23 bases in between. CDR1 SGHTA and CDR2 FQGNSA come from the germline V gene.

Details on this clonotype: A much larger clonotype is one base distant, so this may be a read error. Here the CDR3 omits its conserved ending phenylalanine or tryptophan, so a read error is the likely source. The chain links TRBV6-6 to TRBJ1-1; D unresolved. Trimming took off 0 bases at V and 7 bases at J, with 12 bases between the two ends. CDR3 length: 14 amino acids. Germline V gene data show CDR1 as MNHNY and CDR2 as SVGAGI (reference sequence). In DNA form, the CDR3 reads TGTGCCAGCAGTTACTCGAGGAGGGAGGGTGAAGCTTTCTCT. This sequence encodes CASSYSRREGEAFS.

Concerning this clonotype itself: One end of the junction is discordant with germline, which a read error may explain. The chain has TRBV30 and TRBJ2-2; tentatively, D is TRBD2 (6 bases). CDR1 GTSNPN and CDR2 SVGIG come from the germline V gene (reference sequence). The CDR3 sequence is 11 residues long. This CDR3 is CAWSVSGGLFF. CDR3 coding DNA: TGTGCCTGGAGTGTATCCGGGGGGCTGTTTTTT. The full variable domain, with the rest looked up from reference TRBV30 and TRBJ2-2, is SQTIHQWPATLVQPVGSPLSLECTVEGTSNPNLYWYRQAAGRGLQLLFYSVGIGQISSEVPQNLSASRPQDRQFILSSKKLLLSDSGFYLCAWSVSGGLFFGEGSRLTVL.

Notes on this clonotype: At one boundary the junction diverges from the germline segment, which might be a read error. CDR3 nucleotides: TGTGCCAACAGTTTAAGGTCGGGAGGCCCCACCGGGGAGCTGTTTTTT. It yields the protein CANSLRSGGPTGELFF. This rearrangement joins TRBV27 to TRBJ2-2; 7 bases line up with TRBD2. The germline V gene has CDR1 MNHEY and CDR2 SMNVEV (reference sequence). CDR3 length: 16 amino acids.

The rearrangement uses TRBV10-3 and TRBJ2-5; tentatively, D is TRBD1 (6 bases). Trimming removed 8 bases from V and 5 bases from J, with 18 bases in between. The CDR3 has 14 residues. Germline lookup yields CDR1 ENHRY and CDR2 SYGVKD. CDR3 in DNA: TGTGCCATCGGGTCTCAGGGGATGATGGAGACCCAGTACTTC. Protein product: CAIGSQGMMETQYF.

The rearrangement joins TRBV7-2 to TRBJ2-7, with 15 bases lining up with TRBD2. Looked up from germline, CDR1 is SGHTA and CDR2 is FQGNSA. This CDR3 is built from 17 residues. V shed 5 bases and J 0 bases; nucleotides not matched to a gene: 5. The CDR3 DNA is TGTGCCAGCAGCCCCGGGACTAGCGGGAGGCTCTCCTACGAGCAGTACTTC. The encoded protein is CASSPGTSGRLSYEQYF.

This clonotype was seen many times. This rearrangement joins TRBV6-5 to TRBJ1-2; D perhaps matches TRBD1 (6 bases). The V end lost 9 bases, the J end lost 1 base, and 18 bases lay between the germline ends. This CDR3 is built from 15 residues. In germline, CDR1 is MNHEY, CDR2 SVGAGI. The CDR3 protein is CASRGMDTYNYGYTF. The CDR3 nucleotides are TGTGCCAGTAGGGGGATGGACACGTATAACTATGGCTACACCTTC.

This clonotype came up many times. The chain joins TRBV7-8 to TRBJ1-5; 7 nucleotides align to TRBD1. This CDR3 contains 16 residues. Germline V gene data show CDR1 as SGHVS and CDR2 as FQNEAQ. The J segment lost 6 bases and the V segment lost 4 bases, leaving 12 bases of the junction unmatched. The CDR3 DNA is TGTGCCAGCAGCTCTCGGGACAGAAGCTCGGGTCAGCCCCAGCATTTT. Protein product: CASSSRDRSSGQPQHF.

This clonotype was counted many times. CDR3 loop: CASSLAGHQETQYF. The CDR3 coding sequence is TGTGCCAGCAGCTTAGCGGGACACCAAGAGACCCAGTACTTC. This chain connects TRBV11-3 to TRBJ2-5, with D perhaps assigned TRBD1 or TRBD2 (5 bases each). From germline, CDR1 is SGHNT and CDR2 YENEEA. The CDR3 sequence is 14 residues long. Trimming removed 1 base from V and 0 bases from J, with 6 bases in between.

Worth noting for this clonotype: One end of the junction fails to match germline, which may point to a read error. This rearrangement joins TRBV5-1 to TRBJ2-5; D possibly uses TRBD1 or TRBD2 (5 bases each). The CDR3 consists of 13 residues. CDR1 SGHRS and CDR2 YFSETQ come from the germline V gene. The CDR3 reads CAGSSRDHGTQYF. The CDR3 nucleotides read TGCGCCGGCAGTAGCCGGGACCACGGGACCCAGTACTTC.

The chain couples TRBV12-3 or TRBV12-4 to TRBJ1-6, with TRBD1 identical over 8 bases. J lost 14 bases, V lost 2 bases, and 11 bases had no gene match. This CDR3 is built from 15 residues. CDR3 region: CASSLSAGGILALHF. CDR3 DNA sequence: TGTGCCAGCAGTTTATCCGCAGGGGGCATATTGGCCCTCCACTTT.